The present T cell receptor (beta chain) was sequenced within a study of OX40 agonist ivuxolimab in advanced cancers. Background on the study: Eligibility admitted prior anti-PD-1, anti-PD-L1 or anti-CTLA-4 therapy; about 40% had some.

Here immunoSEQ multiplex PCR was the method, and the copy in TCRdb shows in-frame clones only, minus some. The table lists approximately 17,000 clones, around 80% of them singletons, with over 2% in the top ten. The CDR3 covers 12 residues. Trimming shortened V by 2 bases and J by 8 bases, and 7 bases separated the two germline ends. In germline, CDR1 is SGHTA, CDR2 FQGNSA. This TCR was recovered from an adult with an advanced solid tumor such as melanoma, head and neck, liver or kidney cancer. The sequences come from CD4+ or CD8+ T cells sorted from blood, collected in a trial of the OX40 agonist ivuxolimab. The chain links TRBV7-2 to TRBJ2-1; no definite D call. The CDR3 is CASSLISYEQFF. As DNA, the CDR3 is TGTGCCAGCAGCTTAATTTCGTATGAGCAGTTCTTC.